These T cell receptor beta chains were read from a single sample in a study of T cells after yellow fever vaccination. TCRdb used MiXCR to reprocess the 5' RACE reads, holding one entry per CDR3 protein. The repertoire holds 500,000 to 650,000 distinct CDR3 sequences, with roughly an eighth as singletons. Sequencing was performed on PBMCs, taken on the day of the yellow fever booster vaccination. The source of these receptors is a man younger than 45 who received the YFV17D yellow fever vaccine. Both conserved end residues are part of each CDR3. The D gene is left open where the match is weak. Clone sizes are given selectively: once, few, many, or a class where the clone is expanded.

abundance	d_gene	v_gene	j_gene	CDR3aa	CDR3nt
NA	TRBD1	TRBV5-1	TRBJ1-5	CASSPGQTNQPQHF	TGCGCCAGCAGCCCGGGACAGACCAATCAGCCCCAGCATTTT
many	NA	TRBV5-1	TRBJ2-1	CASSLASASSYNEQFF	TGCGCCAGCAGCTTGGCGAGCGCGAGCTCCTACAATGAGCAGTTCTTC
few	TRBD2	TRBV25-1	TRBJ2-3	CASTPGVAGALDTQYF	TGTGCCAGCACCCCTGGCGTAGCGGGAGCCTTAGATACGCAGTATTTT
NA	TRBD1	TRBV28	TRBJ1-5	CASSLTHRGNQPQHF	TGTGCCAGCAGTTTGACTCACAGGGGAAATCAGCCCCAGCATTTT
few	NA	TRBV27	TRBJ2-7	CASSLGLTYEQYF	TGTGCCAGCAGTTTAGGACTGACGTACGAGCAGTACTTC
NA	NA	TRBV6-1	TRBJ1-3	CASSLSQGPGGNTIYF	TGTGCCAGCAGCCTCTCCCAGGGTCCGGGCGGAAACACCATATATTTT
NA	NA	TRBV25-1	TRBJ1-1	CASSEWGGGEAFF	TGTGCCAGCAGTGAGTGGGGGGGGGGTGAAGCTTTCTTT
few	NA	TRBV7-9	TRBJ1-2	CASSVPAGSDTF	TGTGCCAGCAGCGTGCCCGCCGGATCGGACACCTTC
many	NA	TRBV15	TRBJ2-7	CATSGGGDYEQYF	TGTGCCACCAGCGGAGGGGGAGATTACGAGCAGTACTTC
many	TRBD2	TRBV6-2/TRBV6-3	TRBJ2-7	CASSSLPRGLAGVGATEQYF	TGTGCCAGCAGTTCCCTGCCCCGGGGACTAGCGGGAGTGGGTGCTACCGAGCAGTACTTC
NA	TRBD2	TRBV7-2	TRBJ2-3	CASSQGVVAGADTQYF	TGTGCCAGCAGCCAGGGGGTAGTAGCGGGAGCAGATACGCAGTATTTT
few	NA	TRBV10-2	TRBJ2-3	CASSELSSGNTDTQYF	TGCGCCAGCAGTGAGTTGAGTAGCGGCAACACAGATACGCAGTATTTT
few	TRBD1	TRBV18	TRBJ1-5	CASSLRGLSNQPQHF	TGTGCCAGCTCACTAAGGGGGCTAAGCAATCAGCCCCAGCATTTT
few	NA	TRBV29-1	TRBJ1-1	CSVDVGAPEAFF	TGCAGCGTTGATGTGGGTGCCCCTGAAGCTTTCTTT
NA	TRBD1	TRBV18	TRBJ1-2	CASLPKGQGNYGYTF	TGTGCCAGCTTACCAAAGGGACAGGGAAACTATGGCTACACCTTC
NA	NA	TRBV7-9	TRBJ2-1	CASSLLARHNEQFF	TGTGCCAGCAGCTTACTCGCTAGGCACAATGAGCAGTTCTTC
few	NA	TRBV5-1	TRBJ2-2	CASVKGAGELFF	TGCGCCAGCGTGAAGGGGGCCGGGGAGCTGTTTTTT
NA	NA	TRBV20-1	TRBJ2-1	CSAGDFSDSYNEQFF	TGCAGTGCCGGGGACTTCTCCGATTCCTACAATGAGCAGTTCTTC
few	NA	TRBV5-1	TRBJ2-3	CASSLWSVDTQYF	TGCGCCAGCAGCTTGTGGTCGGTCGATACGCAGTATTTT
NA	NA	TRBV18	TRBJ2-1	CASSPIWPNNEQFF	TGTGCCAGCTCACCAATTTGGCCAAACAATGAGCAGTTCTTC
NA	NA	TRBV28	TRBJ2-4	CASSLPSENIQYF	TGTGCCAGCAGTCTCCCCTCGGAGAACATTCAGTACTTC
once	NA	TRBV20-1	TRBJ1-5	CSARQEGNQPQHF	TGCAGTGCTAGACAGGAAGGCAATCAGCCCCAGCATTTT
few	TRBD1	TRBV6-1	TRBJ2-3	CASTSFRGQGLSDTQYF	TGTGCCAGCACCTCATTCCGCGGACAGGGTCTCTCAGATACGCAGTATTTT
NA	NA	TRBV6-2/TRBV6-3	TRBJ2-3	CASSYKGFTDTQYF	TGTGCCAGCAGTTACAAGGGATTCACAGATACGCAGTATTTT
many	NA	TRBV14	TRBJ2-7	CASSQGAEQYF	TGTGCCAGCAGCCAAGGGGCCGAGCAGTACTTC
many	NA	TRBV28	TRBJ2-4	CASQPPGYTAKNIQYF	TGTGCCAGCCAACCTCCAGGGTATACGGCCAAAAACATTCAGTACTTC
NA	NA	TRBV10-3	TRBJ2-1	CAISESSPTNSYNEQFF	TGTGCCATCAGTGAGTCGAGTCCAACTAACTCCTACAATGAGCAGTTCTTC
NA	TRBD2	TRBV9	TRBJ2-7	CASSVAIAGSRYEQYF	TGTGCCAGCAGCGTAGCGATAGCGGGAAGTCGGTACGAGCAGTACTTC
NA	NA	TRBV29-1	TRBJ2-3	CSVHYYTDTQYF	TGCAGCGTTCACTACTACACAGATACGCAGTATTTT